This T cell receptor beta chain appears in the sequencing data of a study of post-analysis software for immune sequencing data. Points from the study as a whole: Elevated frequency relative to controls characterized 4 or 5 TRBV segments in patients, TRBV5-6, TRBV5-1 and TRBV20-1 among them.

Tagging with unique molecular identifiers was a feature of the TCR beta cDNA libraries. From the PCR reads, TCRdb called clonotypes with MiXCR, one entry per CDR3 protein. The table records more than 450,000 distinct CDR3 sequences, about 44% of them present only once. Concerning this clonotype itself: Its antigen is not identified.

This CDR3 has 12 amino acids. CDR1 is ENHRY, CDR2 SYGVKD, per germline. Trimming at V came to 6 bases and at J to 6 bases, leaving 4 bases not matched to a gene. The clonotype originates from a girl aged 5-17 years with multiple sclerosis. The chain links TRBV10-3 to TRBJ2-7; 8 nucleotides align to TRBD1. The sequencing sample was made of blood. The CDR3: CAIRDRVSEQYF. Written as DNA, the CDR3 is TGTGCCATCAGGGACAGGGTCAGCGAGCAGTACTTC.